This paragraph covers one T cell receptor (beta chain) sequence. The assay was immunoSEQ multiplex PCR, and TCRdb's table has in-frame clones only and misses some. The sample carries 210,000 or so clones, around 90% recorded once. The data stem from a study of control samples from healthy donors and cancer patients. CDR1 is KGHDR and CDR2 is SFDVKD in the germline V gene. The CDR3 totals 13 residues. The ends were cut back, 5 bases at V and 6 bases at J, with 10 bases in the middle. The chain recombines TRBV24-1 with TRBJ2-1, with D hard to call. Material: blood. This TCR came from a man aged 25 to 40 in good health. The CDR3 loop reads CATSVPGSNEQFF. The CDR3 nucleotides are TGTGCCACCAGTGTCCCCGGGTCCAATGAGCAGTTCTTC.